The clone carrying this T cell receptor beta chain appeared once. Per the original methods: Reference gene primer amplification gave estimated nucleated cell counts. Repertoires were generated with immunoSEQ multiplex PCR, while TCRdb's copy carries only in-frame clones and drops some. The V and J calls and clone size were taken over from that table, and D and trimming were inferred from the DNA. The table shows approximately 300,000 clones, with around 90% occurring only once. The data derive from a study of blood T cell repertoires in COVID-19. On the study more broadly: Donors in the United States, Italy and Spain gave samples during acute or convalescent COVID-19.

The Seattle patients joined while their infection was active and were tracked longitudinally afterward. The CDR3 is made up of 14 amino acids. V was cut by 4 bases and J by 6 bases, with 15 bases left in between. CDR1 MNHEY and CDR2 SVGEGT come from the germline V gene. Material for sequencing was peripheral blood. This chain connects TRBV6-2 or TRBV6-3 to TRBJ1-2; no clear D gene. This sequence was found in a woman in her 40s with COVID-19, enrolled during active disease. The DNA of the CDR3 is TGTGCCAGCAGTTCGGGGTTCGCCACGGATGGCTACACCTTC. Translation gives CASSSGFATDGYTF.